This T cell receptor beta chain is from a study of blood T cells in healthy people across ages. Study-wide context: Per two T cells, about one barcoded beta molecule was captured through template switching.

Individuals who donated were healthy Caucasians from Russia aged roughly 6 to 100. A second PCR, run for roughly 7 to 11 cycles, used a sample-barcoded 5' primer plus a J-beta primer mix. The authors tagged each cDNA molecule using a template-switch adaptor with 12 random nucleotides. From each sample, at least 3 million paired-end reads containing CDR3 were obtained. TCRdb re-analysed the 5' RACE reads in MiXCR, keeping a single row per CDR3 protein. The table includes hundreds of thousands of distinct CDR3 sequences, about 37% detected once. This TCR was sampled from a man aged 18 to 35 in good health. Input material: blood.

The CDR3 loop reads CASSQGTPRANEKLFF. In DNA, the CDR3 is TGCGCCAGCAGCCAAGGGACACCAAGGGCTAATGAAAAACTGTTTTTT. The chain is built from TRBV4-3 and TRBJ1-4, with D possibly being TRBD1 (5 bases). Trimming cost V 1 base and J 3 bases, with 12 bases left between them. The CDR3 is 16 amino acids. Germline V gene sequence: CDR1 LGHNA, CDR2 YSLEER.